The rows below give T cell receptor beta chains drawn from one sample of a study of OX40 agonist ivuxolimab in advanced cancers. The assay was immunoSEQ multiplex PCR, and TCRdb's table has in-frame clones only and misses some. Of approximately 82,000 clones listed, 87% are singletons. Sequenced here: CD4+ or CD8+ T cells sorted from blood, sampled in a trial of the OX40 agonist ivuxolimab. These receptor sequences come from an adult with an advanced solid tumor such as melanoma, head and neck, liver or kidney cancer. The CDR3 runs from the conserved cysteine through the conserved F or W. The D gene is left open where the match is weak. Clone size is shown for a subset of rows, as once, few, many or a class of expanded clone.

CDR3 length	clone size	D gene	V gene	J gene	CDR3 DNA	CDR3 protein
14	-	TRBD1	TRBV5-8	TRBJ1-1	TGTGCCAGCAGCTTGTTTGTCGGGACAGATGAAGCTTTCTTT	CASSLFVGTDEAFF
16	-	-	TRBV15	TRBJ1-4	TGTGCCACCAGCAGAGACCTCAGGGGCACGAATGAAAAACTGTTTTTT	CATSRDLRGTNEKLFF
15	-	TRBD2	TRBV27	TRBJ2-5	TGTGCCAGCAGTTTAGGCGGGGGACCACAAGAGACCCAGTACTTC	CASSLGGGPQETQYF
14	-	-	TRBV11-2	TRBJ2-2	TGTGCCAGCAGCTTAGGGGCTTACACCGGGGAGCTGTTTTTT	CASSLGAYTGELFF
15	-	-	TRBV11-2	TRBJ2-5	TGTGCCAGCAGCTCCCTAGTAGGGCCTCAAGAGACCCAGTACTTC	CASSSLVGPQETQYF
15	-	-	TRBV7-7	TRBJ2-2	TGTGCCAGCTCCCCCCCCCAGGGTGGCACCGGGGAGCTGTTTTTT	CASSPPQGGTGELFF
13	few	-	TRBV28	TRBJ1-5	TGTGCCAGCACCTCGACGAGCAATCAGCCCCAGCATTTT	CASTSTSNQPQHF
15	-	TRBD1	TRBV10-1	TRBJ2-3	TGCGCCAGCAGTGAGACAGGGGGCTCGACAGATACGCAGTATTTT	CASSETGGSTDTQYF
14	-	-	TRBV18	TRBJ1-2	TGTGCCAGCTCACCACCAGGGGACAACTATGGCTACACCTTC	CASSPPGDNYGYTF
15	-	-	TRBV10-1	TRBJ2-3	TGCGCCAGCAGTGATCCTACAGGGTCGACAGATACGCAGTATTTT	CASSDPTGSTDTQYF
12	-	TRBD1	TRBV30	TRBJ1-6	TGTGCCTGGAGTGTACAGGGGGCAACCCTCCACTTT	CAWSVQGATLHF
15	-	TRBD1	TRBV5-1	TRBJ2-7	TGCGCCAGCAGCTTTGGGGGACAGGGGCTATACGAGCAGTACTTC	CASSFGGQGLYEQYF
16	-	-	TRBV5-1	TRBJ1-3	TGCGCCAGCAGCCCCCAGACAGGAACCTCTGGAAACACCATATATTTT	CASSPQTGTSGNTIYF
11	-	-	TRBV20-1	TRBJ2-1	TGCAGTGCATCCCCGGCGTATGAGCAGTTCTTC	CSASPAYEQFF
14	few	-	TRBV2	TRBJ2-7	TGTGCCAGCAGTGAAGATTTAACATGGGTCGAGCAGTACTTC	CASSEDLTWVEQYF
13	-	TRBD1	TRBV30	TRBJ1-5	TGTGCCTGGAGCGGGGACAGAAATCAGCCCCAGCATTTT	CAWSGDRNQPQHF
13	-	-	TRBV9	TRBJ2-5	TGTGCCAGCAGCGTAGAGGCCCAAGAGACCCAGTACTTC	CASSVEAQETQYF
14	few	-	TRBV5-5	TRBJ2-7	TGTGCCAGCAACGTGCTGGGGGCCTCCTACGAGCAGTACTTC	CASNVLGASYEQYF
15	-	TRBD1	TRBV28	TRBJ1-2	TGTGCCAGCAGTGCCGCCGGGACAGGGCGTGATGGCTACACCTTC	CASSAAGTGRDGYTF
14	-	-	TRBV5-4	TRBJ1-4	TGTGCCAGCAGCTGGGGACGGTCGCCCGGGGAACTGTTTTTT	CASSWGRSPGELFF
15	-	TRBD1	TRBV5-1	TRBJ1-1	TGCGCCAGCAGCTTGCGGACAGGGGTCGGGACTGAAGCTTTCTTT	CASSLRTGVGTEAFF
14	-	-	TRBV28	TRBJ2-4	TGTGCCAGCTGCGCGCCCCTAGCCAAAAACATTCAGTACTTC	CASCAPLAKNIQYF
15	-	TRBD2	TRBV28	TRBJ2-1	TGTGCCAGCAGTACGGCCAGCGGGGGCCTTAATGAGCAGTTCTTC	CASSTASGGLNEQFF
12	-	-	TRBV30	TRBJ1-5	TGTGCCTGGAGCGCCTTCTCTGGGCCCCAGCATTTT	CAWSAFSGPQHF
14	-	-	TRBV4-1	TRBJ1-2	TGCGCCAGCAGCCAAGAATGGGGGGGGAATGGCTACACCTTC	CASSQEWGGNGYTF
14	-	-	TRBV6-5	TRBJ1-3	TGTGCCAGCAGTTACTTGATGGGTGGAAACACCATATATTTT	CASSYLMGGNTIYF
17	few	TRBD1	TRBV4-3	TRBJ1-4	TGCGCCAGCAGCCTAGAGCCTCGGACAGGGCTGAATGAAAAACTGTTTTTT	CASSLEPRTGLNEKLFF
16	-	-	TRBV19	TRBJ2-3	TGTGCCAGTAGTGCCCCAGGGGGAGGTGGAACAGATACGCAGTATTTT	CASSAPGGGGTDTQYF
18	-	-	TRBV7-2	TRBJ2-5	TGTGCCAGCAGCTTAAGACTAAGCCCCCCCCGATGGCAGGAGACCCAGTACTTC	CASSLRLSPPRWQETQYF
13	-	-	TRBV7-9	TRBJ1-5	TGTGCCAGCAGCTTTGGCCTAAATCAGCCCCAGCATTTT	CASSFGLNQPQHF
15	-	TRBD1	TRBV28	TRBJ1-2	TGTGCCAGCAGTTTACCTAACGACAGGGTCAATGGCTACACCTTC	CASSLPNDRVNGYTF
12	few	-	TRBV11-2	TRBJ1-2	TGTGCCAGCAGCCCTCAGGGCTATGGCTACACCTTC	CASSPQGYGYTF
17	-	TRBD2	TRBV28	TRBJ2-1	TGTGCCAGCAACTCCAGACTAGCGGGGGGAAGATACAATGAGCAGTTCTTC	CASNSRLAGGRYNEQFF
15	-	-	TRBV27	TRBJ1-4	TGTGCCAGCAGTCCCGGGACTGGTTGGGTCGAAAAACTGTTTTTT	CASSPGTGWVEKLFF
17	-	-	TRBV4-1	TRBJ1-2	TGCGCCAGCAGCCACCTGGGAGACCGGGGGCGCCTGGGTGGCTACACCTTC	CASSHLGDRGRLGGYTF
12	-	-	TRBV9	TRBJ2-3	TGTGCCAGCAATGCCCTGACAGATACGCAGTATTTT	CASNALTDTQYF
13	once	-	TRBV5-1	TRBJ1-2	TGCGCCAGCAGCTTTGGAGGCAGGTGGGGCTACACCTTC	CASSFGGRWGYTF
16	-	-	TRBV5-1	TRBJ1-1	TGCGCCAGCAGCTTGGAGGGTCGACAACTGAACACTGAAGCTTTCTTT	CASSLEGRQLNTEAFF
13	-	TRBD1	TRBV7-3	TRBJ1-1	TGTGCCAGCAGCTTCTCGACAGGGACTGAAGCTTTCTTT	CASSFSTGTEAFF
16	once	-	TRBV5-1	TRBJ2-1	TGCGCCAGCAGCTTGGTTGTGGTGAGCTCCTACAATGAGCAGTTCTTC	CASSLVVVSSYNEQFF
13	-	-	TRBV5-6	TRBJ2-5	TGTGCCAGCAGCTTGCCAGTCGGGGAGACCCAGTACTTC	CASSLPVGETQYF
13	-	TRBD2	TRBV6-6	TRBJ2-1	TGTGCCAGTCAGCGGGGGGCCCTCAATGAGCAGTTCTTC	CASQRGALNEQFF
15	once	-	TRBV5-4	TRBJ2-1	TGTGCCAGCAGGGGTGCGGGACGCTCCTACAATGAGCAGTTCTTC	CASRGAGRSYNEQFF
13	-	TRBD1	TRBV10-1	TRBJ1-1	TGCGCCACCCAGGGACAGGCGGACACTGAAGCTTTCTTT	CATQGQADTEAFF
15	-	-	TRBV14	TRBJ1-2	TGTGCCAGCAGCTCCCGGGAAAAGGGGAACTATGGCTACACCTTC	CASSSREKGNYGYTF